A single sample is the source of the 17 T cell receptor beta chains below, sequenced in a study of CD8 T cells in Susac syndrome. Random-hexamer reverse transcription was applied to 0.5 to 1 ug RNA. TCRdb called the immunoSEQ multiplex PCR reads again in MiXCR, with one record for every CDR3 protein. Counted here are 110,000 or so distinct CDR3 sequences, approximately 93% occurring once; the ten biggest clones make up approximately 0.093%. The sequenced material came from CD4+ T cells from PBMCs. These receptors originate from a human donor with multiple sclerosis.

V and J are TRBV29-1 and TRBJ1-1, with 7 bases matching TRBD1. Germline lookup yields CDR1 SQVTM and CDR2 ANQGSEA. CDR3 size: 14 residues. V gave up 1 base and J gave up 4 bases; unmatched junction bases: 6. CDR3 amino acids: CSVEVDRVATEAFF. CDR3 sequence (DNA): TGCAGCGTTGAAGTTGACAGGGTGGCCACTGAAGCTTTCTTT.

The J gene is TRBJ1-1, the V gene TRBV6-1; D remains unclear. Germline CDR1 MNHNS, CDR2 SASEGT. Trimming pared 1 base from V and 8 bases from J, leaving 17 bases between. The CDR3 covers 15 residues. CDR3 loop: CASSEVKYSALEAFF. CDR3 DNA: TGTGCCAGCAGTGAAGTAAAGTACAGCGCATTAGAAGCTTTCTTT.

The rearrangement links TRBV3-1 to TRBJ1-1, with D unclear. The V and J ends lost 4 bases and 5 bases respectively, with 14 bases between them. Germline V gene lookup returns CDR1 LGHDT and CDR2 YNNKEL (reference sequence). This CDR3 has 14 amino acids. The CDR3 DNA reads TGTGCCAGCAGCCCCGAGGCAAGAGGGACTGAAGCTTTCTTT. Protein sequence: CASSPEARGTEAFF.

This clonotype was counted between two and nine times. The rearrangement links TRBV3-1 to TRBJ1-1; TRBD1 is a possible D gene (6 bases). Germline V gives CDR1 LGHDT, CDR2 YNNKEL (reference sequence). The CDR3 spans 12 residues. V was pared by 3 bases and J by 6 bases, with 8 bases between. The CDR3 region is CASSQAGAEAFF. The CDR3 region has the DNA TGTGCCAGCAGCCAGGCAGGGGCTGAAGCTTTCTTT.

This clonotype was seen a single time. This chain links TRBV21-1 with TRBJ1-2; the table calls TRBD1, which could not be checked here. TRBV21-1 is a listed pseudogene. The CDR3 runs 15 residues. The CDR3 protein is CASSKKGRAVYGYTF. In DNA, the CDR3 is TGTGCCAGCAGCAAGAAGGGCAGGGCGGTCTATGGCTACACCTTC.

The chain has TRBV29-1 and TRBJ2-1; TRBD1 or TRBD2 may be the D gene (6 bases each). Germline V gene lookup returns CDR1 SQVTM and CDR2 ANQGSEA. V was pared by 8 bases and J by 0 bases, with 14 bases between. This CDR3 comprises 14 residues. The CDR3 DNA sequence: TGCAGCATCCGAGGAGGGGGCTCCTACAATGAGCAGTTCTTC. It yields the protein CSIRGGGSYNEQFF.

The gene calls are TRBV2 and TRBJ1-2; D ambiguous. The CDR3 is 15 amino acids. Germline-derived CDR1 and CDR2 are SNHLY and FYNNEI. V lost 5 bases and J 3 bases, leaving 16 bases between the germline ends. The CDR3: CASSFRTVVDYGYTF. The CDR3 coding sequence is TGTGCCAGCAGTTTTCGGACTGTCGTGGACTATGGCTACACCTTC. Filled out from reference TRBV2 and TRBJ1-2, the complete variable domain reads EPEVTQTPSHQVTQMGQEVILRCVPISNHLYFYWYRQILGQKVEFLVSFYNNEISEKSEIFDDQFSVERPDGSNFTLKIRSTKLEDSAMYFCASSFRTVVDYGYTFGSGTRLTVV.

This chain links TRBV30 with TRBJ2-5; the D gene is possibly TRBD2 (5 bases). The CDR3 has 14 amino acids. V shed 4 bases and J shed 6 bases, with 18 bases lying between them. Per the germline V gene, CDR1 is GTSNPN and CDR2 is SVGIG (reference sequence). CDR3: CAWNRDMFGKTQYF. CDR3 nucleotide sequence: TGTGCCTGGAACAGAGACATGTTCGGGAAGACCCAGTACTTC.

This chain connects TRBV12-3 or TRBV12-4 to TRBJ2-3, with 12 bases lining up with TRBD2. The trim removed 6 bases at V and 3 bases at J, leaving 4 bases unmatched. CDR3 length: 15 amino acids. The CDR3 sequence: CASSLTSGGTDTQYF. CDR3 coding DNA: TGTGCCAGCAGCCTTACTAGCGGGGGGACAGATACGCAGTATTTT.

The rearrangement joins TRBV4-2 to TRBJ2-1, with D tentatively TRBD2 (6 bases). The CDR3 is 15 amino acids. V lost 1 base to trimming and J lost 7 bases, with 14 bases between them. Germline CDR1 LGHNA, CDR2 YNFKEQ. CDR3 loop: CASSQVGGLSNEQFF. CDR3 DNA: TGTGCCAGCAGCCAAGTCGGGGGTTTGAGTAATGAGCAGTTCTTC.

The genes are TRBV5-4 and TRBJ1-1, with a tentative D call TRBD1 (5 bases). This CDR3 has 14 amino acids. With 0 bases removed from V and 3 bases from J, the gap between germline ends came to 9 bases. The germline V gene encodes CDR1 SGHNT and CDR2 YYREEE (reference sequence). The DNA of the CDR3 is TGTGCCAGCAGCTTGGGGGCGGGGGACACTGAAGCTTTCTTT. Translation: CASSLGAGDTEAFF.

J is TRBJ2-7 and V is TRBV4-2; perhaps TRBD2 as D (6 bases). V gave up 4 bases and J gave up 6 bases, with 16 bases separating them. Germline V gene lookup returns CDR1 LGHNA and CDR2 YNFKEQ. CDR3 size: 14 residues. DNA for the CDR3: TGTGCCAGCAGCCCCGGGACTCTGCAGGGCGAGCAGTACTTC. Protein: CASSPGTLQGEQYF.

Here the CDR3 reads CASSLSHNQPQHF. CDR3 sequence (DNA): TGTGCCAGCAGCTTAAGCCACAATCAGCCCCAGCATTTT. The chain employs TRBV7-3 and TRBJ1-5; D remains unclear. CDR1 and CDR2 from the germline V gene are SGHTA and FQGTGA. CDR3 length: 13 amino acids. V dropped 1 base and J dropped 3 bases, with 4 bases sitting between them.

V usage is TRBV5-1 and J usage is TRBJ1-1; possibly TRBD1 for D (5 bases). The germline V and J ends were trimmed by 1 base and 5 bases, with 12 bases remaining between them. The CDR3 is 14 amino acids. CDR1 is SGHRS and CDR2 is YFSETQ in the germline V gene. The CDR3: CASSLIPGRTEAFF. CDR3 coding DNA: TGCGCCAGCAGCTTGATCCCAGGGAGGACTGAAGCTTTCTTT.

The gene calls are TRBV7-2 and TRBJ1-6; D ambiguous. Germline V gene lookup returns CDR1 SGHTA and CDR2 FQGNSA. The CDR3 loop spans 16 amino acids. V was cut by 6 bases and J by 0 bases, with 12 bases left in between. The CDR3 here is CASSYGVSSYNSPLHF. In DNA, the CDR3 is TGTGCCAGCAGTTACGGAGTGAGCTCCTATAATTCACCCCTCCACTTT.

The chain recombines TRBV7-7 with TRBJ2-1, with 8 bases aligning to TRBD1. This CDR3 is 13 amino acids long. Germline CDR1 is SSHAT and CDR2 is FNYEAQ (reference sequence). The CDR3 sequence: CASSGDRNNEQFF. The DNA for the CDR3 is TGTGCTAGCTCCGGGGACAGGAACAATGAGCAGTTCTTC. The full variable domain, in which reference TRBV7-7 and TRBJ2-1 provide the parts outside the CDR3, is GAGVSQSPRYKVTKRGQDVTLRCDPISSHATLYWYQQALGQGPEFLTYFNYEAQPDKSGLPSDRFSAERPEGSISTLTIQRTEQRDSAMYRCASSGDRNNEQFFGPGTRLTVL.

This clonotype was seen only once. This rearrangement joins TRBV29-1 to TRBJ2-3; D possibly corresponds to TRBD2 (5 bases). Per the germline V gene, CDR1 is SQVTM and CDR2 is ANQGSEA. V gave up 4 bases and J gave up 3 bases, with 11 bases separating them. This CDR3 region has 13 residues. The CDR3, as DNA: TGCAGCGTTGTTAGCCCGGGGACAGATACGCAGTATTTT. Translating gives CSVVSPGTDTQYF.